The present T cell receptor (beta chain) was sequenced within a study of CD8 T cells in ankylosing spondylitis. It was by quantitative 5'-RACE with molecular barcodes that TCR beta libraries were made. Each CDR3 protein gets one entry after TCRdb re-called the 5' RACE reads with MiXCR. The table has under 450,000 distinct CDR3 sequences, more than 20% seen once; the top ten hold roughly 14%. The CDR3 loop spans 13 amino acids. Trimming pared 1 base from V and 5 bases from J, leaving 9 bases between. CDR1 and CDR2 from the germline V gene are SGHAT and FQNNGV. The chain joins TRBV11-2 to TRBJ2-7, with a possible D match to TRBD2 (5 bases). Sequencing was carried out using blood, either unsorted or a sorted T cell fraction (not recorded which). The receptor was isolated from a male donor with ankylosing spondylitis or in good health (not recorded which). The DNA of the CDR3 is TGTGCCAGCAGCTTAGGAGGGAACCACGAGCAGTACTTC. It translates to CASSLGGNHEQYF.